This record concerns one T cell receptor beta chain sequence. Its antigen is undetermined. This sample is drawn from a study of T cells after yellow fever vaccination. TCRdb passed the 5' RACE reads through MiXCR, listing each CDR3 protein once. This sample carries 100,000 to 150,000 distinct CDR3 sequences, roughly 15% of them seen once, and the ten largest clones take roughly 45%. Trimming pared 3 bases from V and 2 bases from J, leaving 6 bases between. Germline V gene data show CDR1 as KGHSH and CDR2 as LQKENI. The CDR3 runs 13 residues. Whole-study results and caveats: When the response was secondary, it was weaker but reached its peak faster, day 5 versus 15.

The genes are TRBV18 and TRBJ2-3, with a tentative D call TRBD2 (5 bases). The receptor was derived from a man aged 18 to 30 who received the YFV17D yellow fever vaccine. The sequencing here drew on CD8+ T cells sorted from PBMCs, taken 5 days after the yellow fever booster vaccination. CDR3 residues: CASSPGATDTQYF. The CDR3 nucleotides are TGTGCCAGCTCACCGGGAGCCACAGATACGCAGTATTTT.